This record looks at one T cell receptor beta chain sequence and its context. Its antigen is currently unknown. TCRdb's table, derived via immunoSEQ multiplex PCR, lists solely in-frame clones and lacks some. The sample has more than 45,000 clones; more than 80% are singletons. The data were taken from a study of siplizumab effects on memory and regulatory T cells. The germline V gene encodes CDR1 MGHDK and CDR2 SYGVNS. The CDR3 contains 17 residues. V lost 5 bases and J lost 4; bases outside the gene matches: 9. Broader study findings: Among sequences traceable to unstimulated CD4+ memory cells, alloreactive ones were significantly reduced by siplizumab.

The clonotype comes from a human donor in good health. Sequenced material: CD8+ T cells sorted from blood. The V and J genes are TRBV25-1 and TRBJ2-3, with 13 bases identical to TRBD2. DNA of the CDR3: TGTGCCAGCAGTCTTGGACTAGCGGGAGATCGGGCAGATACGCAGTATTTT. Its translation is CASSLGLAGDRADTQYF.